The 18 T cell receptor beta chains presented below share a single source sample, sequenced in a study of T-cell reconstitution after alpha-beta-depleted transplantation in children. Unique molecular identifiers were built into the TCRbeta library. TCRdb re-called the PCR reads with MiXCR, one entry per CDR3 protein. Of 540,000 or so distinct CDR3 sequences in the sample, around 23% were seen once. Sequencing was performed on PBMCs, mostly from graft donor cells, taken 360 days after TCRalphabeta/CD19-depleted stem cell transplant. The source is a boy under three years old who had a stem cell transplant for acute myeloid leukemia, so the T cells may come from the graft donor.

Only a few counts were recorded for this clonotype. The V call is TRBV7-3, the J call TRBJ1-1; 8 bases fit TRBD1. Per the germline V gene, CDR1 is SGHTA and CDR2 is FQGTGA. After removal of 3 bases from V and 4 bases from J, the junction contained 1 base not matched to a gene. The CDR3 loop spans 13 amino acids. The CDR3 coding sequence is TGTGCCAGCAGCTTCACAGGGGGCACTGAAGCTTTCTTT. As protein: CASSFTGGTEAFF. The whole variable domain, remainder taken from reference TRBV7-3 and TRBJ1-1, is GAGVSQTPSNKVTEKGKYVELRCDPISGHTALYWYRQSLGQGPEFLIYFQGTGAADDSGLPNDRFFAVRPEGSVSTLKIQRTERGDSAVYLCASSFTGGTEAFFGQGTRLTVV.

The chain joins TRBV14 to TRBJ2-7, with unresolved D. V gave up 1 base and J gave up 2 bases, with 3 bases separating them. This CDR3 has 12 residues. Per the germline V gene, CDR1 is SGHDN and CDR2 is FVKESK. The CDR3 region is CASSQVPYEQYF. Written as DNA, the CDR3 is TGTGCCAGCAGCCAAGTACCCTACGAGCAGTACTTC. The full variable domain, its missing parts supplied by reference TRBV14 and TRBJ2-7, is EAGVTQFPSHSVIEKGQTVTLRCDPISGHDNLYWYRRVMGKEIKFLLHFVKESKQDESGMPNNRFLAERTGGTYSTLKVQPAELEDSGVYFCASSQVPYEQYFGPGTRLTVT.

This clonotype was picked up many times. The chain is built from TRBV4-3 and TRBJ2-1, with a weak D call TRBD1 (5 bases). Trimming left V 4 bases short and J 6 bases short, with 10 bases between. The V gene's germline CDR1 is LGHNA and CDR2 YSLEER. The CDR3 is 13 residues long. This CDR3 reads CASSLGHLNEQFF. CDR3 bases: TGCGCCAGCAGCCTCGGACATCTCAATGAGCAGTTCTTC.

The rearrangement links TRBV11-2 to TRBJ1-1; possible D gene TRBD1, 6 bases. Looked up from germline, CDR1 is SGHAT and CDR2 is FQNNGV. The V gene lost 0 bases and the J gene lost 3 bases, with 8 bases spanning the gap. The length of the CDR3 is 14 residues. In nucleotides, the CDR3 is TGTGCCAGCAGCTTAGAAGGGGGGGACACTGAAGCTTTCTTT. Amino acid sequence: CASSLEGGDTEAFF. The complete variable domain, with remaining parts taken from reference TRBV11-2 and TRBJ1-1, reads EAGVAQSPRYKIIEKRQSVAFWCNPISGHATLYWYQQILGQGPKLLIQFQNNGVVDDSQLPKDRFSAERLKGVDSTLKIQPAKLEDSAVYLCASSLEGGDTEAFFGQGTRLTVV.

The chain carries TRBV12-3 or TRBV12-4 and TRBJ1-4; weak D call: TRBD1 (5 bases). V was cut by 1 base and J by 7 bases, with 13 bases left in between. The CDR3 is 15 residues long. CDR3 sequence: CASSLDPGWAEKLFF. The CDR3 DNA follows: TGTGCCAGCAGTTTAGATCCAGGGTGGGCTGAAAAACTGTTTTTT.

This clonotype has just a few counts. The chain is built from TRBV6-4 and TRBJ2-1; TRBD1 or TRBD2 may be the D gene (6 bases each). V lost 3 bases and J lost 3, with 9 bases in between. Germline CDR1 reads MRHNA; CDR2 reads SNTAGT. CDR3 length equals 14 residues. The DNA for the CDR3 is TGTGCCAGCAGTGAGAGGGGGGTCTACAATGAGCAGTTCTTC. It translates to CASSERGVYNEQFF.

The CDR3 DNA follows: TGTGCCAGCAGCGACACAGGGAGGGAGACCCAGTACTTC. This codes for CASSDTGRETQYF. The chain links TRBV7-6 to TRBJ2-5; D is possibly TRBD1 or TRBD2 (6 bases each). Germline values: CDR1 SGHVS, CDR2 FNYEAQ. The CDR3 contains 13 residues. V gave up 5 bases and J gave up 5 bases, with 12 bases separating them. Full variable domain (remainder filled in from reference TRBV7-6 and TRBJ2-5): GAGVSQSPRYKVTKRGQDVALRCDPISGHVSLYWYRQALGQGPEFLTYFNYEAQQDKSGLPNDRFSAERPEGSISTLTIQRTEQRDSAMYRCASSDTGRETQYFGPGTRLLVL.

This clonotype was seen a handful of times. This chain links TRBV4-2 with TRBJ2-1; 14 bases line up with TRBD2. V lost 0 bases and J lost 6; bases outside the gene matches: 7. Germline CDR1 LGHNA, CDR2 YNFKEQ. This CDR3 contains 18 residues. CDR3 in DNA: TGTGCCAGCAGCCAAGAGGGACTAGCGGGGGTAAATCGCAATGAGCAGTTCTTC. This codes for CASSQEGLAGVNRNEQFF.

V is TRBV6-6 and J is TRBJ2-3; D might be TRBD1 or TRBD2, each matching 6 bases. V lost 6 bases, J lost 5 bases, and 12 bases lay in between. The CDR3 covers 13 residues. The germline CDR1 and CDR2 sequences are MNHNY and SVGAGI (reference sequence). The CDR3 sequence: CASRNGGQDTQYF. In DNA form, the CDR3 reads TGTGCCAGCAGAAACGGGGGCCAAGATACGCAGTATTTT.

This rearrangement joins TRBV24-1 to TRBJ2-3, with D unresolved. The CDR3 sequence is 14 residues long. V shed 3 bases and J shed 3 bases, with 9 bases lying between them. The germline V gene has CDR1 KGHDR and CDR2 SFDVKD. CDR3 region: CATSDPFTTDTQYF. CDR3 in DNA: TGTGCCACCAGTGATCCATTCACGACAGATACGCAGTATTTT.

The sample holds many counts of this clonotype. V usage is TRBV12-3 or TRBV12-4 and J usage is TRBJ2-1; 7 nucleotides line up with TRBD2. The CDR3 is made up of 14 amino acids. V dropped 6 bases and J dropped 8; count of bases not matched to a gene: 10. Here the CDR3 DNA reads TGTGCCAGCAGGTTCCCGGGGGGAGGCGATGAGCAGTTCTTC. Its translation: CASRFPGGGDEQFF.

The chain links TRBV28 to TRBJ1-2; tentatively, D is TRBD1 (5 bases). V lost 4 bases to trimming and J lost 8 bases, with 20 bases between them. Per germline, CDR1 MDHEN and CDR2 SYDVKM. The length of the CDR3 is 15 residues. The CDR3 nucleotides are TGTGCCAGCAGTTCCCCACCGAGGGGAGCGGGAGGCTACACCTTC. Protein product: CASSSPPRGAGGYTF.

This clonotype has more than one count but fewer than ten. The chain is built from TRBV28 and TRBJ2-1; 8 positions agree with TRBD2. The CDR3 consists of 11 residues. The germline CDR1 and CDR2 sequences are MDHEN and SYDVKM. Trimming removed 6 bases from V and 15 bases from J; junction bases left unmatched: 7. Here the CDR3 reads CASRDGLALFF. The CDR3, as DNA: TGTGCCAGCAGGGACGGACTAGCTCTGTTCTTC.

This clonotype was counted many times. The chain has TRBV27 and TRBJ2-2; 8 nucleotides agree with TRBD1. CDR1 MNHEY and CDR2 SMNVEV come from the germline V gene (reference sequence). CDR3 length: 15 residues. Trimming cost V 5 bases and J 7 bases; bases outside gene matches: 9. DNA for the CDR3: TGTGCCAGCAGTCCGGGGTCAGGGGGCGGCGGGGAGCTGTTTTTT. Protein: CASSPGSGGGGELFF.

The table lists this clonotype with many counts. V and J are TRBV12-3 or TRBV12-4 and TRBJ1-2, with 7 bases matching TRBD1. This CDR3 is built from 13 residues. J gave up 2 bases and V 5 bases, and 2 bases lay outside the gene matches. CDR3 DNA sequence: TGTGCCAGCAGTCCGGGACAGAACTATGGCTACACCTTC. Its translation is CASSPGQNYGYTF.

This chain joins TRBV12-3 or TRBV12-4 and TRBJ1-5; D possibly corresponds to TRBD1 (6 bases). With 5 bases removed from V and 5 bases from J, the gap between germline ends came to 13 bases. The CDR3 consists of 14 residues. CDR3 region: CASSLTGTYQPQHF. CDR3 DNA: TGTGCCAGCAGTCTGACAGGAACCTATCAGCCCCAGCATTTT.

This chain joins TRBV4-1 and TRBJ2-1; 10 nucleotides align to TRBD2. The CDR3 is 15 amino acids. Trimming removed 0 bases from V and 4 bases from J; junction bases left unmatched: 0. Per the germline V gene, CDR1 is MGHRA and CDR2 is YSYEKL. Written as DNA, the CDR3 is TGCGCCAGCAGCCAAGAGACTAGCGGGTACAATGAGCAGTTCTTC. Translation: CASSQETSGYNEQFF.

Many counts were recorded for this clonotype. The V call is TRBV6-5, the J call TRBJ2-5; D call uncertain. Germline loops: CDR1 MNHEY, CDR2 SVGAGI. The ends were cut back, 4 bases at V and 3 bases at J, with 15 bases in the middle. This CDR3 has 15 amino acids. CDR3 in amino acids: CASSSPPSGKETQYF. DNA of the CDR3: TGTGCCAGCAGTTCTCCACCATCGGGTAAAGAGACCCAGTACTTC.